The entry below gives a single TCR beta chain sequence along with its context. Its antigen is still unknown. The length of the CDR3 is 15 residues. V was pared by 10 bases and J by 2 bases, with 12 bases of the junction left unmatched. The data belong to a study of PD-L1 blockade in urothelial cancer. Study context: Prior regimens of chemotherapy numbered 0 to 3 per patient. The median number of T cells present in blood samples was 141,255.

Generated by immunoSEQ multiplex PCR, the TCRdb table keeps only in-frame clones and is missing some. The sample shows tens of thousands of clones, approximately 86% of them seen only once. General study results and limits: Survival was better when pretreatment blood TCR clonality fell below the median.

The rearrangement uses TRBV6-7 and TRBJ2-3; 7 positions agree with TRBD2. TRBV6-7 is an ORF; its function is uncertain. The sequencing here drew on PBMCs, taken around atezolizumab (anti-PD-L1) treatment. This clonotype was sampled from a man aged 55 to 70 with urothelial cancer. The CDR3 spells CATPPRGLNTDTQYF. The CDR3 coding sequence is TGTGCCACCCCTCCCCGGGGACTAAACACAGATACGCAGTATTTT.